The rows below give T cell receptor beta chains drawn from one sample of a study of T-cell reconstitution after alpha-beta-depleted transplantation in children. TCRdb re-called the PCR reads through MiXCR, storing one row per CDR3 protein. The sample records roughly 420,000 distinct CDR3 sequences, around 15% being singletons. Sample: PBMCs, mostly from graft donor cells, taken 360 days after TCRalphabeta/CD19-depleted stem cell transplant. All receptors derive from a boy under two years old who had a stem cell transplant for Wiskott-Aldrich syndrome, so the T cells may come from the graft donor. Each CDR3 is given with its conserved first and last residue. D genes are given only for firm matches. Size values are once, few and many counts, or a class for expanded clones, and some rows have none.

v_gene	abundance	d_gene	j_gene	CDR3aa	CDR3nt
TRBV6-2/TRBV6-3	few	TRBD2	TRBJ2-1	CASSVLAGGPSSYNEQFF	TGTGCCAGCAGTGTACTAGCGGGAGGGCCCAGCTCCTACAATGAGCAGTTCTTC
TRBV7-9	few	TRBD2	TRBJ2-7	CASSPRTSIPYEQYF	TGTGCCAGCAGCCCGAGGACTAGCATCCCCTACGAGCAGTACTTC
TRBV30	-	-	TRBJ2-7	CAWKGSPYDEQYF	TGTGCCTGGAAGGGGTCCCCGTACGACGAGCAGTACTTC
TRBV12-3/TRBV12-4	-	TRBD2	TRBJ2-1	CASSLRAGEGFF	TGTGCCAGCAGTTTACGGGCGGGAGAGGGGTTCTTC
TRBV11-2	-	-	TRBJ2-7	CASRSIKTPSPYEQYF	TGTGCCAGCAGATCCATCAAAACCCCTTCCCCCTACGAGCAGTACTTC
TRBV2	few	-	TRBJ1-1	CASSVLGDNTEAFF	TGTGCCAGCAGTGTTTTGGGGGATAACACTGAAGCTTTCTTT
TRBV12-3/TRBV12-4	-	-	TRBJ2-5	CASSYGRGSIEETQYF	TGTGCCAGCAGCTACGGGAGAGGTAGTATCGAAGAGACCCAGTACTTC
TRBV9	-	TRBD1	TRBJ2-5	CASSAGHDRVQETQYF	TGTGCCAGCAGCGCGGGCCACGACAGGGTGCAAGAGACCCAGTACTTC
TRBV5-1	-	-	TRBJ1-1	CASSLAWQNTEAFF	TGCGCCAGCAGCTTGGCATGGCAGAACACTGAAGCTTTCTTT
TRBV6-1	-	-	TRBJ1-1	CASYSLRNTEAFF	TGTGCCAGTTACAGTCTCAGGAACACTGAAGCTTTCTTT
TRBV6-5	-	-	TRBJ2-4	CASSYSRGAKNIQYF	TGTGCCAGCAGTTACTCGAGGGGGGCCAAAAACATTCAGTACTTC
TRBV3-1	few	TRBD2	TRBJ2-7	CASSQEGGRTYEQYF	TGTGCCAGCAGCCAAGAAGGCGGGAGAACCTACGAGCAGTACTTC
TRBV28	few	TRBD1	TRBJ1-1	CASSEPGQEATEAFF	TGTGCCAGCAGTGAACCGGGACAGGAGGCTACTGAAGCTTTCTTT
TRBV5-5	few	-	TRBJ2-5	CASSLGRWFNLETQYF	TGTGCCAGCAGCTTGGGAAGGTGGTTTAACCTGGAGACCCAGTACTTC
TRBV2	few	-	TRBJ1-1	CASRLQGIENTEAFF	TGTGCCAGCAGGCTACAGGGAATCGAGAACACTGAAGCTTTCTTT
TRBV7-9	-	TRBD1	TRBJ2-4	CASSLLTGSRNIQYF	TGTGCCAGCAGCTTATTGACAGGGTCGCGAAACATTCAGTACTTC
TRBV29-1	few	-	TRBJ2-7	CSAQDDYAEQYF	TGCAGCGCGCAGGACGACTACGCGGAGCAGTACTTC
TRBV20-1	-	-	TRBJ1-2	CSARGRGGDGYTF	TGCAGTGCTAGGGGCAGGGGAGGGGATGGCTACACCTTC
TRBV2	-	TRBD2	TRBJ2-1	CASSGGGGAVSEQFF	TGTGCCAGCAGTGGAGGCGGGGGGGCGGTGAGTGAGCAGTTCTTC
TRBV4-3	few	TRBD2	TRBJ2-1	CASTPIWWEGSYNEQFF	TGCGCCAGCACCCCGATATGGTGGGAGGGTTCCTACAATGAGCAGTTCTTC
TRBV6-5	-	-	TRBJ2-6	CASSYSGLAGANVLTF	TGTGCCAGCAGTTACTCTGGGCTAGCTGGGGCCAACGTCCTGACTTTC
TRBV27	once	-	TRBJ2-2	CASKGWQPSGELFF	TGTGCCAGCAAGGGGTGGCAGCCCTCCGGGGAGCTGTTTTTT
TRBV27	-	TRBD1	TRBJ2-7	CASSTGQLGAYEQYF	TGTGCCAGCAGTACGGGACAGCTGGGGGCCTACGAGCAGTACTTC
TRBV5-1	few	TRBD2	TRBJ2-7	CASSLELAGSEQYF	TGCGCCAGCAGCCTAGAACTAGCGGGATCCGAGCAGTACTTC
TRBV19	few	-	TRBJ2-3	CASSPRHLLDTQYF	TGTGCCAGTAGTCCCCGACATCTTTTGGATACGCAGTATTTT
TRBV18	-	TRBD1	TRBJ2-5	CASSGTAYQETQYF	TGTGCCAGCAGTGGGACAGCGTACCAAGAGACCCAGTACTTC
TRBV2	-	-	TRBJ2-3	CASSGQSSSTDTQYF	TGTGCCAGCAGTGGACAGTCATCTAGCACAGATACGCAGTATTTT
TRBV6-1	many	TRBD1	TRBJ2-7	CATFGTGLGEQYF	TGTGCCACCTTTGGGACAGGCCTCGGGGAGCAGTACTTC
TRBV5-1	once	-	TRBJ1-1	CASRLREHTRDTEAFF	TGCGCCAGCAGACTCCGGGAACACACCCGCGATACGGAAGCTTTCTTT
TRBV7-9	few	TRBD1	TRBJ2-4	CASSFTRTGGAKNIQYF	TGTGCCAGCAGCTTCACCCGGACAGGGGGCGCCAAAAACATTCAGTACTTC
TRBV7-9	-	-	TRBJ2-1	CASSLAWAPLGEQFF	TGTGCCAGCAGCTTAGCCTGGGCCCCTTTAGGGGAGCAGTTCTTC
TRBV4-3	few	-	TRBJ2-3	CASSQDGAYRTDTQYF	TGCGCCAGCAGCCAAGATGGCGCATACCGCACAGATACGCAGTATTTT
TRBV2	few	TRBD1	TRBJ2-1	CASSVRGGRNEQFF	TGTGCCAGCAGTGTTCGAGGGGGCCGCAATGAGCAGTTCTTC
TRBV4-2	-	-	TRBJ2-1	CASSGGLNWGRSSYNEQFF	TGTGCCAGCAGCGGGGGACTTAACTGGGGCCGATCCTCCTACAATGAGCAGTTCTTC
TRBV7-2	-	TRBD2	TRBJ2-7	CASSRLAGLDEQYF	TGTGCCAGCAGCAGACTAGCGGGTCTCGACGAGCAGTACTTC
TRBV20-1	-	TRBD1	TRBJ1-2	CSARIRGRPNYGYTF	TGCAGTGCTAGAATCAGGGGGCGACCCAACTATGGCTACACCTTC
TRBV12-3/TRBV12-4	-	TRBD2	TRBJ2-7	CASSKTSASYEQYF	TGTGCCAGCAGCAAAACTAGCGCCTCCTACGAGCAGTACTTC
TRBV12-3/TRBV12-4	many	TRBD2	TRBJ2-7	CASSFRVAGAGLDYSYEQYF	TGTGCCAGCAGTTTCCGGGTAGCGGGAGCTGGATTGGATTACTCCTACGAGCAGTACTTC
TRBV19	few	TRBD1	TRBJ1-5	CASSMRQGRIQPQHF	TGTGCCAGTAGTATGAGACAGGGTCGTATACAGCCCCAGCATTTT
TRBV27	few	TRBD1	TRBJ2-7	CASSLIGTAYEQYF	TGTGCCAGCAGTTTAATAGGGACAGCCTACGAGCAGTACTTC
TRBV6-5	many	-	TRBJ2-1	CASSYSGEQFF	TGTGCCAGCAGTTACTCGGGCGAGCAGTTCTTC
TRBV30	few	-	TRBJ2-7	CAWSVLTGTRIF	TGTGCCTGGAGTGTTTTAACAGGGACCAGAATCTTC
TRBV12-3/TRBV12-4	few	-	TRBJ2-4	CASSYSGTAAAKNIQYF	TGTGCCAGCAGCTATTCGGGGACTGCAGCAGCCAAAAACATTCAGTACTTC
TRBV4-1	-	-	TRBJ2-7	CASSQVMSYEQYF	TGCGCCAGCAGCCAGGTAATGTCCTACGAGCAGTACTTC
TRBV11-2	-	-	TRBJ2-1	CASSLLGGRRPNEQFF	TGTGCCAGCAGCTTATTGGGGGGGCGCCGTCCCAATGAGCAGTTCTTC
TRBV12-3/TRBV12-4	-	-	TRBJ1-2	CASSLVASFYGYTF	TGTGCCAGCAGTTTAGTAGCTTCCTTCTATGGCTACACCTTC
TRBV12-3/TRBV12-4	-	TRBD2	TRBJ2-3	CASSLEFSRELTDTQYF	TGTGCCAGCAGTTTAGAATTCTCGCGGGAGCTGACAGATACGCAGTATTTT
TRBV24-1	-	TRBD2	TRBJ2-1	CATSDFPSGRATEQFF	TGTGCCACCAGTGATTTCCCTAGCGGGAGGGCCACTGAGCAGTTCTTC
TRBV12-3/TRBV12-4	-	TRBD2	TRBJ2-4	CASSLGIGRGKNIQYF	TGTGCCAGCAGTTTAGGTATAGGGAGGGGCAAAAACATTCAGTACTTC
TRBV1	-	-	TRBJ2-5	CTSSHRLAGGAETQYF	TGCACCAGCAGCCATCGCCTAGCGGGGGGGGCGGAGACCCAGTACTTC
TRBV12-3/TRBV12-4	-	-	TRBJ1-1	CASSSGPKMAFF	TGTGCCAGCAGTTCGGGACCAAAAATGGCTTTCTTT
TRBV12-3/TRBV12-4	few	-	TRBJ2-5	CASSLLQGTQETQYF	TGTGCCAGCAGTTTACTCCAGGGTACCCAAGAGACCCAGTACTTC